This is a list of T cell receptor beta chains from one sample in a study of T-cell memory formation after mild COVID-19. TCRdb re-called the 5' RACE reads through MiXCR, storing one row per CDR3 protein. Altogether about 420,000 distinct CDR3 sequences are present, about 22% being singletons, with the ten largest covering approximately 14%. The sequencing input was PBMCs or a T cell subset sorted from them (not recorded which). Receptors originate from an adult woman who had mild COVID-19 (a few samples of this study predate the infection). Cell type and time point are not known. CDR3s leave out the opening cysteine and the closing phenylalanine or tryptophan. The order of the fields is V gene, J gene, CDR3 protein.

v_call: TRBV27
j_call: TRBJ1-2
cdr3_aa: ASSLLTGAGGYT

v_call: TRBV24-1
j_call: TRBJ2-3
cdr3_aa: ATSDSVQSEGTQY

v_call: TRBV12-3/TRBV12-4
j_call: TRBJ1-3
cdr3_aa: ASSLMTGGENTIY

v_call: TRBV7-2
j_call: TRBJ2-3
cdr3_aa: ASSYRSGDTQY

v_call: TRBV6-2/TRBV6-3
j_call: TRBJ2-5
cdr3_aa: ASSTWGRQETQY

v_call: TRBV5-5
j_call: TRBJ2-6
cdr3_aa: ASSLVHGISGANVLT

v_call: TRBV11-2
j_call: TRBJ2-3
cdr3_aa: ASSSPSGPRADTQY

v_call: TRBV20-1
j_call: TRBJ2-1
cdr3_aa: SARAVLAEGGNEQF

v_call: TRBV25-1
j_call: TRBJ2-7
cdr3_aa: ASSDMGVYEQY

v_call: TRBV5-1
j_call: TRBJ2-7
cdr3_aa: ASSSTIYEQY

v_call: TRBV20-1
j_call: TRBJ1-4
cdr3_aa: SGMDRVGEKLF

v_call: TRBV10-2
j_call: TRBJ2-7
cdr3_aa: ASSDMLEQY

v_call: TRBV7-2
j_call: TRBJ2-5
cdr3_aa: ASSFVGSGTQY

v_call: TRBV7-3
j_call: TRBJ2-2
cdr3_aa: ASSYQDRVGELF

v_call: TRBV24-1
j_call: TRBJ2-3
cdr3_aa: ATSDHRSGHADTQY

v_call: TRBV7-2
j_call: TRBJ2-5
cdr3_aa: ASSLGLGAGETQY

v_call: TRBV5-6
j_call: TRBJ2-5
cdr3_aa: ASSLASAAGVETQY

v_call: TRBV7-6
j_call: TRBJ2-3
cdr3_aa: ASRQTAGTSGGRTDTQY

v_call: TRBV19
j_call: TRBJ2-1
cdr3_aa: ASEQGNEQF

v_call: TRBV7-2
j_call: TRBJ2-5
cdr3_aa: ASSSPGTPKETQY

v_call: TRBV20-1
j_call: TRBJ2-7
cdr3_aa: SANGLAGSYEQY

v_call: TRBV4-1
j_call: TRBJ2-7
cdr3_aa: ASSQEFVYEQY

v_call: TRBV7-9
j_call: TRBJ1-4
cdr3_aa: ASSFSTLTVNEKLF